Below are 11 T cell receptor beta chains sequenced from a single sample in a study of vaccination and CD4 T cells after COVID-19. The Oncomine TCR Beta short-read assay was applied to DNA of cultured CD4+ T cells. TCRdb re-analysed the PCR reads in MiXCR, keeping a single row per CDR3 protein. Of 5,000 to 6,500 distinct CDR3 sequences in the sample, 34% were seen once. Their cognate antigens are unknown. Documented treatment: roughly ten-day PBMC culture with coronavirus spike peptide pools or control peptides (ViraFEST assay). Material: CD4+ T cells from blood, cultured in vitro, obtained after SARS-CoV-2 vaccination. Receptor source: a human donor who had recovered from COVID-19.

This clonotype was found a few times. The rearrangement uses TRBV6-2 or TRBV6-3 and TRBJ2-3, with a weak D call TRBD2 (6 bases). The CDR3 is made up of 14 amino acids. Germline V CDR1 and CDR2: MNHEY, SVGEGT. V was clipped by 6 bases and J by 2 bases, with 12 bases between them. This chain's CDR3 is CASSLAEPTDTQYF. In DNA, the CDR3 is TGTGCCAGCAGCTTAGCGGAGCCCACAGATACGCAGTATTTT.

The gene calls are TRBV2 and TRBJ2-5, with TRBD2 matching over 10 bases. The CDR3 runs to 15 residues. With V trimmed by 6 bases and J by 5 bases, 9 bases remained unmatched. Germline V lookup: CDR1 SNHLY, CDR2 FYNNEI. CDR3 residues: CASSSSGGGLETQYF. DNA of the CDR3: TGTGCCAGCAGCTCCAGCGGGGGGGGGTTGGAGACCCAGTACTTC.

The rearrangement links TRBV6-1 to TRBJ2-1, with D maybe TRBD2 (6 bases). This CDR3 has 15 residues. Germline V gene data show CDR1 as MNHNS and CDR2 as SASEGT. Trimming took 3 bases from V and 5 from J, leaving 14 bases between them. CDR3 sequence: CASSDGRDLDNEQFF. The CDR3 coding sequence is TGTGCCAGCAGTGATGGCCGGGACTTAGACAATGAGCAGTTCTTC.

The V and J genes are TRBV20-1 and TRBJ2-5; D gene uncertain. V lost 2 bases and J lost 0, with 7 bases in between. The V gene's germline CDR1 is DFQATT and CDR2 SNEGSKA (reference sequence). The CDR3 consists of 13 residues. The CDR3 DNA reads TGCAGTGCTAGACCCGGGTACCAAGAGACCCAGTACTTC. Residues: CSARPGYQETQYF.

The rearrangement joins TRBV5-1 to TRBJ2-7; 7 bases map to TRBD2. Germline trimming cut 0 bases from V and 1 base from J; bases unmatched to any gene: 4. The germline V gene encodes CDR1 SGHRS and CDR2 YFSETQ. This CDR3 has 15 residues. Written as DNA, the CDR3 is TGCGCCAGCAGCTTGGAATGGGGGGGATCCTACGAGCAGTACTTC. Translating gives CASSLEWGGSYEQYF. Full variable domain (remainder filled in from reference TRBV5-1 and TRBJ2-7): KAGVTQTPRYLIKTRGQQVTLSCSPISGHRSVSWYQQTPGQGLQFLFEYFSETQRNKGNFPGRFSGRQFSNSRSEMNVSTLELGDSALYLCASSLEWGGSYEQYFGPGTRLTVT.

The gene calls are TRBV6-1 and TRBJ2-6, with D perhaps assigned TRBD1 or TRBD2 (5 bases each). The CDR3 runs 15 residues. Germline V CDR1 and CDR2: MNHNS, SASEGT. Deletions cut 5 bases from V and 0 bases from J, with 8 bases between. The CDR3 spells CASSPGTSGANVLTF. The CDR3, as DNA: TGTGCCAGCAGTCCCGGGACCTCTGGGGCCAACGTCCTGACTTTC.

The V and J genes are TRBV6-2 or TRBV6-3 and TRBJ1-5; D is ambiguous. The CDR3 is 14 residues long. Germline values: CDR1 MNHEY, CDR2 SVGEGT. The ends were cut back, 6 bases at V and 1 base at J, with 10 bases in the middle. Written as DNA, the CDR3 is TGTGCCAGCAGCCGCAGACCGAGCAATCAGCCCCAGCATTTT. Its translation: CASSRRPSNQPQHF.

The chain links TRBV19 to TRBJ1-5; D is possibly TRBD1 (5 bases). Germline CDR1 LNHDA, CDR2 SQIVND (reference sequence). The V end lost 0 bases, the J end lost 6 bases, and 12 bases lay between the germline ends. CDR3 length: 15 residues. The CDR3 sequence is CASSIDGTGSQPQHF. In nucleotides, the CDR3 is TGTGCCAGTAGTATAGATGGAACAGGCAGTCAGCCCCAGCATTTT.

The chain carries TRBV7-2 and TRBJ2-3; weak D call: TRBD2 (6 bases). This CDR3 has 16 residues. CDR1 and CDR2 (germline): SGHTA, FQGNSA. Deletions cut 1 base from V and 0 bases from J, with 11 bases between. The chain's CDR3 is CASSLGTGRSTDTQYF. CDR3 coding DNA: TGTGCCAGCAGCTTAGGGACGGGGAGGAGCACAGATACGCAGTATTTT.

The CDR3 sequence is CASSEPSNQPQHF. CDR3 coding DNA: TGTGCCAGCAGTGAACCTAGCAATCAGCCCCAGCATTTT. The chain employs TRBV6-1 and TRBJ1-5; D remains unclear. V was shortened by 2 bases and J by 0 bases, with 2 bases between the two germline ends. The CDR3 length is 13 residues. Germline loops: CDR1 MNHNS, CDR2 SASEGT.

This clonotype has a handful of counts. The rearrangement links TRBV27 to TRBJ1-1, with D unresolved. The V end lost 8 bases, the J end lost 7 bases, and 14 bases lay between the germline ends. This CDR3 is 12 amino acids long. CDR1 and CDR2 from the germline V gene are MNHEY and SMNVEV (reference sequence). The CDR3, as DNA: TGTGCCAGCCAGACCCAAGCCAGTGAAGCTTTCTTT. This sequence encodes CASQTQASEAFF.